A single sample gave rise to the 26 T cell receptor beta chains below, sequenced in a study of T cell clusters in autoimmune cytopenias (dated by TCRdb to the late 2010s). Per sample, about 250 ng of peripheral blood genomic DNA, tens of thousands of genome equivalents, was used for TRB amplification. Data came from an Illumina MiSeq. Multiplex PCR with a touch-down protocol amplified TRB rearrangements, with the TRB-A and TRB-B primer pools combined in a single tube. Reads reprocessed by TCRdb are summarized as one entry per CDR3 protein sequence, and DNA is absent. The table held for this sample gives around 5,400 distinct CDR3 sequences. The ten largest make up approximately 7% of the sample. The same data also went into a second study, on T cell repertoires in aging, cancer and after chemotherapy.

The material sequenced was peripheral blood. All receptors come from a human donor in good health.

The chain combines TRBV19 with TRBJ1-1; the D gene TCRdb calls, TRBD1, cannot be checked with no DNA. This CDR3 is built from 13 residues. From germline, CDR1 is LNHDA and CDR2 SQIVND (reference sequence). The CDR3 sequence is CATNRGRNTEAFF.

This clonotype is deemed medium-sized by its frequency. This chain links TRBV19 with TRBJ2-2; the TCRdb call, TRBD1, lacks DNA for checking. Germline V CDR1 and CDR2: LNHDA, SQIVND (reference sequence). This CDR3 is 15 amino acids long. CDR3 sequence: CASTKGGLDTGELFF.

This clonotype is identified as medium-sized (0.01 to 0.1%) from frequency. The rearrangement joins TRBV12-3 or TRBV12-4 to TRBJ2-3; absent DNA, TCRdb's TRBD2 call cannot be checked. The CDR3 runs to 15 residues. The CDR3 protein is CASSPTSGGTDTQYF.

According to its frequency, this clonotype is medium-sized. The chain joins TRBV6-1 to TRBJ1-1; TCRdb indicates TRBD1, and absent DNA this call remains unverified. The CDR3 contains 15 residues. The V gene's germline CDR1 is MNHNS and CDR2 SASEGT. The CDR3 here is CASSELRQANTEAFF.

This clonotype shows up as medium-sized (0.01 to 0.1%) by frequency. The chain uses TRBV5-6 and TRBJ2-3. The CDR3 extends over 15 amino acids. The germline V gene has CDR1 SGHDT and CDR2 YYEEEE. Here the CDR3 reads CASSSDTWSTDTQYF.

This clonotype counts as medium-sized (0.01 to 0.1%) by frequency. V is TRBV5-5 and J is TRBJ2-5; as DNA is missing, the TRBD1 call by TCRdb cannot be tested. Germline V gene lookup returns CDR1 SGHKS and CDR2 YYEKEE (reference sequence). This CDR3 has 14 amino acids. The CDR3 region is CASSFEGGRETQYF.

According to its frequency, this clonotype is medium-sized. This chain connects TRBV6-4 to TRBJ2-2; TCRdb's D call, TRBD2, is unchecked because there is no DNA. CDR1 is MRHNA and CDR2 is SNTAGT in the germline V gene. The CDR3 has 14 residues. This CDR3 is CASSQTSETGELFF.

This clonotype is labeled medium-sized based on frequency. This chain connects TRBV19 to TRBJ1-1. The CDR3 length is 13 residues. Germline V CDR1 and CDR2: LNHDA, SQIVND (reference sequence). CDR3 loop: CASSIRLMHEAFF.

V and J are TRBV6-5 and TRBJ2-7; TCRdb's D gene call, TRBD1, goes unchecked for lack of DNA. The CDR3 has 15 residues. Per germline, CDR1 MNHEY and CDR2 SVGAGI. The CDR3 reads CASSDRELLWYEQYF.

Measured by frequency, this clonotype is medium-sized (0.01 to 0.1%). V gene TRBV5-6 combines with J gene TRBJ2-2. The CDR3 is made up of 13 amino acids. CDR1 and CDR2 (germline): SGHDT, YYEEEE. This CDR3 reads CASSTIKSGELFF.

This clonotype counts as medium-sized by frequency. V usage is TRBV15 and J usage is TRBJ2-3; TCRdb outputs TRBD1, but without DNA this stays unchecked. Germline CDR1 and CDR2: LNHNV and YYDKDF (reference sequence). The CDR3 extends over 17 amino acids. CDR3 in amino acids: CATSRDPGGVGTDTQYF. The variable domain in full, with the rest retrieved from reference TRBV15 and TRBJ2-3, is DAMVIQNPRYQVTQFGKPVTLSCSQTLNHNVMYWYQQKSSQAPKLLFHYYDKDFNNEADTPDNFQSRRPNTSFCFLDIRSPGLGDTAMYLCATSRDPGGVGTDTQYFGPGTRLTVL.

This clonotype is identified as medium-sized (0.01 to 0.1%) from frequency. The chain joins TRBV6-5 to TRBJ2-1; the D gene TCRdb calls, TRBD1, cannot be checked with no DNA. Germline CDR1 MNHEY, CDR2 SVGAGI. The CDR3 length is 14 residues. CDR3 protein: CASSYRDPPHEQFF.

CDR3: CASSPQGQGAGNEQFF. This rearrangement joins TRBV5-1 to TRBJ2-1; the TCRdb call, TRBD1, lacks DNA for checking. From germline, CDR1 is SGHRS and CDR2 YFSETQ. The CDR3 has 16 amino acids.

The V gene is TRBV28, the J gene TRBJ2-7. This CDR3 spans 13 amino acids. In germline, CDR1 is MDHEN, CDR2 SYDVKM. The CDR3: CASNDIQTYEQYF.

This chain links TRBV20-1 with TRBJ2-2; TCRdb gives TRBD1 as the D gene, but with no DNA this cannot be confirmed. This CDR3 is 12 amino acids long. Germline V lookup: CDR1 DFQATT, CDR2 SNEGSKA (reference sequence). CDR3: CSGQGNTGELFF.

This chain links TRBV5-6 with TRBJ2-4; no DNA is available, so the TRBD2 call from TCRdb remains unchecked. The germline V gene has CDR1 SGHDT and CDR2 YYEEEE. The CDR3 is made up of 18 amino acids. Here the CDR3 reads CASRPPSTSGAIYNEQYF.

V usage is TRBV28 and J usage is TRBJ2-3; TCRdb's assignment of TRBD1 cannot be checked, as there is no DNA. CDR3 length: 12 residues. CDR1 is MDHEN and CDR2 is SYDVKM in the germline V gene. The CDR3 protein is CASGGSTDTQYF.

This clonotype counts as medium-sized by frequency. The CDR3 spells CATSRTSIGEQFF. This chain links TRBV15 with TRBJ2-1; absent DNA, TCRdb's TRBD2 call cannot be checked. The CDR3 runs to 13 residues. CDR1 and CDR2 (germline): LNHNV, YYDKDF (reference sequence).

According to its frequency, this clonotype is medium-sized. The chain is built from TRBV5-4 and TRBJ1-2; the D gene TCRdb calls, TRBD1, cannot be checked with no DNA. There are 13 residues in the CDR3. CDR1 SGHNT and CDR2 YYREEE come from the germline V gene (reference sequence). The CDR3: CASRTGQDYGYTF.

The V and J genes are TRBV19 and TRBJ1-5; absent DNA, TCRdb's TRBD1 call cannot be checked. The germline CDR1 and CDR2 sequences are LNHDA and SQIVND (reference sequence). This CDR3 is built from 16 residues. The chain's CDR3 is CASSPPTGGRGKPQHF.

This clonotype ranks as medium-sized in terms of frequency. This chain's CDR3 is CASSMARLPYEQYF. The chain has TRBV19 and TRBJ2-7; TCRdb reports TRBD1, a call that lacks DNA to check it against. Germline CDR1 is LNHDA and CDR2 is SQIVND (reference sequence). The CDR3 is made up of 14 amino acids.

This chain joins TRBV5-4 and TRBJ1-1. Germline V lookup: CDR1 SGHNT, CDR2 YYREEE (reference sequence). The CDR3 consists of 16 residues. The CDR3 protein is CASSLARSGLNTEAFF.

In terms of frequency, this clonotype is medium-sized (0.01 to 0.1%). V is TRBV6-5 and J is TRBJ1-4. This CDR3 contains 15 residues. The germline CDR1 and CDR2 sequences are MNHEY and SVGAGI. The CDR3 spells CASSMGKATNEKLFF.

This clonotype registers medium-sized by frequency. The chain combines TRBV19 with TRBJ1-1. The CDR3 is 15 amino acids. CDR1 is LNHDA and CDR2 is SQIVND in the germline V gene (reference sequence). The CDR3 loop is CASSILGVRDTEAFF.

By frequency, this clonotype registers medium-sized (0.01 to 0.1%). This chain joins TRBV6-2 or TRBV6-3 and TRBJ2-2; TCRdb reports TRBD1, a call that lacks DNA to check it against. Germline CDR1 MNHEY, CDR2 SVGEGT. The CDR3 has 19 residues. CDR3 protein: CASTPGAVGDFLNTGELFF.

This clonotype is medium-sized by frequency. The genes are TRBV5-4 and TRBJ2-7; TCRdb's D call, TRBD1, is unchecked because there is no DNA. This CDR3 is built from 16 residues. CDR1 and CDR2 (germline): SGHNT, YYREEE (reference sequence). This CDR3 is CASSSIRTGGSYEQYF. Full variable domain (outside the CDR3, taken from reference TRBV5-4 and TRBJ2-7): ETGVTQSPTHLIKTRGQQVTLRCSSQSGHNTVSWYQQALGQGPQFIFQYYREEENGRGNFPPRFSGLQFPNYSSELNVNALELDDSALYLCASSSIRTGGSYEQYFGPGTRLTVT.